This T cell receptor (beta chain) was sequenced in a study of blood T cell repertoires in COVID-19. At the level of the study: The United States, Italy and Spain were the sources of the acute and convalescent COVID-19 samples. PBMCs, B-cell-depleted T cells, or T cells provided the cDNA or gDNA that made up the material.

The CDR3 spans 15 residues. V was clipped by 7 bases and J by 7 bases; unmatched bases: 10. CDR1 and CDR2 from the germline V gene are ENHRY and SYGVKD. Under the authors' procedure: By means of reference gene primer amplification, nucleated cell counts were estimated. TCRdb keeps only in-frame clones here, not all; method: immunoSEQ multiplex PCR. Clone size and V and J calls were adopted from that table, with D and trimming inferred from the DNA. The sample has 220,000 or so clones, approximately 81% seen once. The sample comprised peripheral blood. The source of this sequence is a woman aged 55-69 years who had recovered from COVID-19. The chain combines TRBV10-3 with TRBJ2-1; 10 nucleotides agree with TRBD1. The DNA for the CDR3 is TGTGCCATCACTAAGACCGGGACAGGGGTTAATGAGCAGTTCTTC. It translates to CAITKTGTGVNEQFF.